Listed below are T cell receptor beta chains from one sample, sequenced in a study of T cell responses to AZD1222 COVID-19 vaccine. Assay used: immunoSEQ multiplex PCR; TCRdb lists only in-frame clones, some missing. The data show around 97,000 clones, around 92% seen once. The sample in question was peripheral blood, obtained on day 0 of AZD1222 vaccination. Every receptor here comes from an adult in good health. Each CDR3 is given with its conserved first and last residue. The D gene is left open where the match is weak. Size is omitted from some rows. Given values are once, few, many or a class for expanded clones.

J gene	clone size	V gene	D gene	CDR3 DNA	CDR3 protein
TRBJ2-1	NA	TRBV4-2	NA	TGTGCCAGCAGCGGCAGGGGGGGAGGGTACAATGAGCAGTTCTTC	CASSGRGGGYNEQFF
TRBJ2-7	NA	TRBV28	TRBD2	TGTGCCAGCAGCCGGACTAGCGGGAGGGGTGAGCAGTACTTC	CASSRTSGRGEQYF
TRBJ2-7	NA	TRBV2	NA	TGTGCCAGCTTTATGCCAGGGGTGGGGAACGAGCAGTACTTC	CASFMPGVGNEQYF
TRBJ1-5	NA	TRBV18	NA	TGTGCCAGCTCACCACCGGCCAGGGGCAGTCAGCCCCAGCATTTT	CASSPPARGSQPQHF
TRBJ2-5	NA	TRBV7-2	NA	TGTGCCAGCAACTCGGGGTCGGGCTTTCGAGAGACCCAGTACTTC	CASNSGSGFRETQYF
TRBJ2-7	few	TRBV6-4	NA	TGTGCCAGCAGTGAAGGTGGCGGTTCCTACGAGCAGTACTTC	CASSEGGGSYEQYF
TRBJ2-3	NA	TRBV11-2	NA	TGTGCCAGCAGCCAGACTGGTTCGGATACGCAGTATTTT	CASSQTGSDTQYF
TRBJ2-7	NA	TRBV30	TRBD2	TGTGCCTGGAGTCCCACCTCCTGGACTAGCGGCCTACGTGGGCAGTACTTC	CAWSPTSWTSGLRGQYF
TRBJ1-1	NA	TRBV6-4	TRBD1	TGTGCCAGCAGTGGGTCGGACAGGGGTGAAGCTTTCTTT	CASSGSDRGEAFF
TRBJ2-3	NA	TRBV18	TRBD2	TGTGCCAGCTCACCCGGGACTAGCTTGGATACGCAGTATTTT	CASSPGTSLDTQYF
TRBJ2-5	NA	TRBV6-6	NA	TGTGCCAGCAAGGGGTACGGCGGGAATAGGGAGACCCAGTACTTC	CASKGYGGNRETQYF
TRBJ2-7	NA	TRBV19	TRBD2	TGTGCCAGTAGTATGAGGCTAGCGGGAAGCTACGAGCAGTACTTC	CASSMRLAGSYEQYF
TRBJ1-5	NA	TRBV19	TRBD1	TGTGCCAGTAGTCTTCGACAGGGCGGAGGGGTTTATAGCAATCAGCCCCAGCATTTT	CASSLRQGGGVYSNQPQHF
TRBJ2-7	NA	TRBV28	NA	TGTGCCAGCAGTCGACCGGACGGCCCCTACGAGCAGTACTTC	CASSRPDGPYEQYF
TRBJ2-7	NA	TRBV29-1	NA	TGCAGCGTCATAGCAATCGGTTACGAGCAGTACTTC	CSVIAIGYEQYF
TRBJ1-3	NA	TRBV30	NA	TGTGCCTGGATGATATGGGGAGTTGGAAACACCATATATTTT	CAWMIWGVGNTIYF
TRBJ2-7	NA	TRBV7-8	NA	TGTGCCAGCAGCTTATCATCCGGCGGGCTCTACGAGCAGTACTTC	CASSLSSGGLYEQYF
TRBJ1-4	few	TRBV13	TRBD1	TGTGCCAGCAGCTTGAGGGGACAGGGCCGGGCGGCTAATGAAAAACTGTTTTTT	CASSLRGQGRAANEKLFF
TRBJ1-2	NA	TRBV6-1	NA	TGTGCCAGCAGTGAAGAACGCATGACAGTTTTAACCTTC	CASSEERMTVLTF
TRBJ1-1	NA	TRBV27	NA	TGTGCCAGCAGTCCCCTCCACCTGAACACTGAAGCTTTCTTT	CASSPLHLNTEAFF
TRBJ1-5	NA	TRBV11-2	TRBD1	TGTGCCAGCAGCTTAGGGACAGGGGGCGTTCAGCCCCAGCATTTT	CASSLGTGGVQPQHF
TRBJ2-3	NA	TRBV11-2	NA	TGTGCCAGCAGCTTAATGTTGGAAGATACGCAGTATTTT	CASSLMLEDTQYF
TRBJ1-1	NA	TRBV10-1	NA	TGCGCCAGCAGTTCACAGGGAAGTGGGGCTGAAGCTTTCTTT	CASSSQGSGAEAFF
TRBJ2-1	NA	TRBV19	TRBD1	TGTGCCAGTAGTATAGTAGGGGGACAGTACAATGAGCAGTTCTTC	CASSIVGGQYNEQFF
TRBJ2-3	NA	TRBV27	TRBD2	TGTGCCAGCAGCCTGGGACTAGCGATCACAGATACGCAGTATTTT	CASSLGLAITDTQYF
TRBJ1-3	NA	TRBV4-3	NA	TGCGCCAGCAGCCAAGCTCCTGGAAACACCATATATTTT	CASSQAPGNTIYF
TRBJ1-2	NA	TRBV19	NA	TGTGCCAGTAGTCCACAGGGTAACTATGGCTACACCTTC	CASSPQGNYGYTF
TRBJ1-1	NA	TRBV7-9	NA	TGTGCCAGCAGCTTAGATCTCGGGGCCACGAACACTGAAGCTTTCTTT	CASSLDLGATNTEAFF
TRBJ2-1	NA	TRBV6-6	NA	TGTGCCAGCAGCGACGACAGGAGCTCCTACAATGAGCAGTTCTTC	CASSDDRSSYNEQFF
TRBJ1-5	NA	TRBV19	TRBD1	TGTGCCAGTAGTATAGATCCGGGCAGGGGGCCGGGTCAGCCCCAGCATTTT	CASSIDPGRGPGQPQHF
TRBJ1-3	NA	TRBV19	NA	TGTGCCAGTAGTCGGACGGGACCCAACACCATATATTTT	CASSRTGPNTIYF
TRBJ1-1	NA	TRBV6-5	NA	TGTGCCAGCAGTTTAGTCCGGAACACTGAAGCTTTCTTT	CASSLVRNTEAFF
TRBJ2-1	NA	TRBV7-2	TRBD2	TGTGCCAGCAGCTTAGTGGGCCTAGCGGGAAACAATGAGCAGTTCTTC	CASSLVGLAGNNEQFF
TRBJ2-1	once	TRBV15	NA	TGTGCCACCAGCAGAGATCCGGGGACCCCATGGGATGAGCAGTTCTTC	CATSRDPGTPWDEQFF
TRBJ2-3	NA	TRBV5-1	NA	TGCGCCAGCGGTCATGGGCCTATTCCCACAGATACGCAGTATTTT	CASGHGPIPTDTQYF
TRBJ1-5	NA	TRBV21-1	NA	TGTGCCAGCAGCAAATTAGGACAGGGTAACAATCAGCCCCAGCATTTT	CASSKLGQGNNQPQHF
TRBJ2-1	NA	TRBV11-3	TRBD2	TGTGCCAGCAGCTTAGGACTAGCGGAAACGTTGTTCTTC	CASSLGLAETLFF
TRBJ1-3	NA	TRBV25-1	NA	TGTGCCAGCAGTGAGATGGCTGGGGACCCGGGCACCATATATTTT	CASSEMAGDPGTIYF
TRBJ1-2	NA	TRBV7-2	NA	TGTGCCTTAGCGGGGTCCAGGGGACTCTATGGCTACACCTTC	CALAGSRGLYGYTF
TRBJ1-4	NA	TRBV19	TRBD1	TGTGCCAGTACACCGGGACAGGGGAGGAAAAAACTGTTTTTT	CASTPGQGRKKLFF
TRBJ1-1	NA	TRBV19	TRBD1	TGTGCCAGTAGTTACCGACAGGGGACGGCTTTCTTT	CASSYRQGTAFF
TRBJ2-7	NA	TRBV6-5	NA	TGTGCCAGCAGTTACGGGGCGTCCTACGAGCAGTACTTC	CASSYGASYEQYF
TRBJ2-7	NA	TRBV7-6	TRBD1	TGTGCCAGCAGCTCCACTGGGACAGGAGACTACGAGCAGTACTTC	CASSSTGTGDYEQYF
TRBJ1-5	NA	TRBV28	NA	TGTGCCAGCAGTTTACTGGGGAAGGGTCAGCCCCAGCATTTT	CASSLLGKGQPQHF
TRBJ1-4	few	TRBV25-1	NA	TGTGCCAGCAGTTCGACGGGGGCCGGTGAAAAACTGTTTTTT	CASSSTGAGEKLFF
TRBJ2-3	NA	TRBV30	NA	TGTGCCTGGAGTAGACTACAGATTGTGGATACGCAGTATTTT	CAWSRLQIVDTQYF
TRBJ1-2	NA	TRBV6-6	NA	TGTGCCAGCAGTCGCACAGCTTACTATGGCTACACCTTC	CASSRTAYYGYTF
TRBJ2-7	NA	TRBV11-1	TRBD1	TGTGCCAGCAGCTTACAGGGGGCCAGTTACGAGCAGTACTTC	CASSLQGASYEQYF
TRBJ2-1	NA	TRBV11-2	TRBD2	TGTGCCAGCAGCTTTCTAGCGGGGAGCTCCTACAATGAGCAGTTCTTC	CASSFLAGSSYNEQFF
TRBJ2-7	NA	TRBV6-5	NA	TGTGCCAGCAGGATGAGACAGCCTCGTGGAGAGCAGTACTTC	CASRMRQPRGEQYF
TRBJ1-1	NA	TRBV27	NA	TGTGCCAGCAGTTTTGGTGGCACTCTTCCTGAAGCTTTCTTT	CASSFGGTLPEAFF
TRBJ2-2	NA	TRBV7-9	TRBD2	TGTGCCAGCAGCTCCCCTAGCGGGTCAAACACCGGGGAGCTGTTTTTT	CASSSPSGSNTGELFF
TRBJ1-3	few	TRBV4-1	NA	TGCGCCAGCAGCCAACTGGGGTCCGGAAACACCATATATTTT	CASSQLGSGNTIYF
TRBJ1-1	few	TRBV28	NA	TGTGCCAGCAGTTTATTGCAGGCCCGTCCCGGGCGAGACACTGAAGCTTTCTTT	CASSLLQARPGRDTEAFF
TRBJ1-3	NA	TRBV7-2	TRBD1	TGTGCCAGCAGCTTAATGGCTCAGGGGGGGACCATATATTTT	CASSLMAQGGTIYF
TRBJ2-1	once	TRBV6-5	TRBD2	TGTGCCAGCAGGGTAGCGGGAGGAGACTACAATGAGCAGTTCTTC	CASRVAGGDYNEQFF